This entry features one T cell receptor (beta chain) sequence. The source of the sample is a study of blood T cell repertoires in COVID-19. Study-level background: PBMCs, B-cell-depleted T cells, or T cells provided the cDNA or gDNA that made up the material.

Produced via immunoSEQ multiplex PCR; TCRdb's table is partial and in-frame only. The data hold about 380,000 clones, with roughly 87% observed a single time. Symptom resolution, clearance, or two negative PCRs marked donors in Cohort 3 as recovered. This CDR3 is 15 amino acids long. Per the germline V gene, CDR1 is SGHNT and CDR2 is YYREEE (reference sequence). V lost 3 bases, J lost 2 bases, and 12 bases lay in between. The genes are TRBV5-4 and TRBJ1-3, with TRBD1 as a possible D gene (6 bases). The source of this sequence is a woman aged 30 to 39 who had recovered from COVID-19. Sequenced material: PBMCs or T cells enriched from blood (not recorded which). CDR3 nucleotide sequence: TGTGCCAGCAGCTCGGACAGATACACTGGAAACACCATATATTTT. Translation gives CASSSDRYTGNTIYF.